One and the same sample provided the 26 T cell receptor beta chains below, sequenced in a study of immune cell composition in non-small cell lung cancer. Libraries were prepared by immunoSEQ multiplex PCR; TCRdb keeps only in-frame clonotypes and omits some of them. The sample contains about 2,900 clones, about 78% of which appear only once. The source material was lung tumor tissue. All receptors derive from a human donor with non-small cell lung cancer.

This chain joins TRBV10-3 and TRBJ1-1; the D gene is possibly TRBD1 (5 bases). CDR1 and CDR2 from the germline V gene are ENHRY and SYGVKD. Between the trimmed V and J ends, which lost 8 bases and 2 bases, there was a span of 9 bases. The CDR3 runs 12 residues. The CDR3 nucleotides read TGTGCCATCGGGCAGGGAAACACTGAAGCTTTCTTT. This sequence encodes CAIGQGNTEAFF.

The table lists this clone with a count of one. The chain employs TRBV7-9 and TRBJ2-3; possible D gene TRBD2, 7 bases. V shed 3 bases and J shed 3 bases, with 10 bases lying between them. This CDR3 spans 14 amino acids. Germline V gene data show CDR1 as SEHNR and CDR2 as FQNEAQ (reference sequence). CDR3 nucleotides: TGTGCCAGCAGCTTGGGGGGGCGAACAGATACGCAGTATTTT. Its protein is CASSLGGRTDTQYF. Full variable domain (rest looked up from reference TRBV7-9 and TRBJ2-3): DTGVSQNPRHKITKRGQNVTFRCDPISEHNRLYWYRQTLGQGPEFLTYFQNEAQLEKSRLLSDRFSAERPKGSFSTLEIQRTEQGDSAMYLCASSLGGRTDTQYFGPGTRLTVL.

The chain links TRBV5-1 to TRBJ2-2; 9 nucleotides line up with TRBD2. Germline trimming cut 4 bases from V and 0 bases from J; bases unmatched to any gene: 4. CDR3 size: 16 residues. CDR1 is SGHRS, CDR2 YFSETQ, per germline. The CDR3 is CASSGLAGANTGELFF. The DNA of the CDR3 is TGCGCCAGCAGCGGATTAGCGGGAGCGAACACCGGGGAGCTGTTTTTT.

V and J are TRBV6-5 and TRBJ2-3; TRBD2 is a possible D gene (5 bases). Germline assignment: CDR1 MNHEY and CDR2 SVGAGI. V was cut by 2 bases and J by 6 bases, with 12 bases left in between. The CDR3 loop spans 14 amino acids. CDR3 loop: CASSYRGAPDTQYF. Here the CDR3 DNA reads TGTGCCAGCAGTTACCGGGGTGCCCCCGATACGCAGTATTTT.

The chain recombines TRBV29-1 with TRBJ2-2, with D uncertain. The V and J ends lost 4 bases and 6 bases respectively, with 9 bases between them. The CDR3 totals 12 residues. CDR1 and CDR2 (germline): SQVTM, ANQGSEA. CDR3 loop: CSVVPKAGELFF. The CDR3 DNA is TGCAGCGTTGTCCCTAAAGCCGGGGAGCTGTTTTTT.

The chain is built from TRBV7-9 and TRBJ2-1; tentative D call: TRBD1 (6 bases). This CDR3 region has 14 residues. The germline gives CDR1 SEHNR, CDR2 FQNEAQ (reference sequence). V lost 3 bases to trimming and J lost 5 bases, with 11 bases between them. The CDR3 region is CASSFGQTNNEQFF. The CDR3 coding sequence is TGTGCCAGCAGCTTTGGACAGACCAACAATGAGCAGTTCTTC.

The chain carries TRBV30 and TRBJ2-1, with 12 bases aligning to TRBD2. The germline V gene has CDR1 GTSNPN and CDR2 SVGIG (reference sequence). With V trimmed by 8 bases and J by 6 bases, 14 bases remained unmatched. The CDR3 contains 16 residues. CDR3 sequence: CALRLGSSGRVNEQFF. The CDR3 bases are TGTGCCCTCCGGTTAGGATCTAGCGGGAGGGTCAATGAGCAGTTCTTC.

This clone was detected a few times. The CDR3 protein is CASSYSQNTEAFF. CDR3 DNA: TGTGCCAGCAGTTACAGCCAGAACACTGAAGCTTTCTTT. This rearrangement joins TRBV9 to TRBJ1-1, with no clear D. CDR3 length: 13 amino acids. The ends were cut back, 5 bases at V and 1 base at J, with 9 bases in the middle. Germline V lookup: CDR1 SGDLS, CDR2 YYNGEE. Based on the CDR3 plus reference TRBV9 and TRBJ1-1, the full variable domain is DSGVTQTPKHLITATGQRVTLRCSPRSGDLSVYWYQQSLDQGLQFLIQYYNGEERAKGNILERFSAQQFPDLHSELNLSSLELGDSALYFCASSYSQNTEAFFGQGTRLTVV.

In this sample, this clone turned up a few times. J is TRBJ1-2 and V is TRBV9; a weak D match, TRBD1 (6 bases). Trimming removed 4 bases from V and 8 bases from J, with 15 bases in between. Germline CDR1 is SGDLS and CDR2 is YYNGEE. The CDR3 runs to 13 residues. CDR3 bases: TGTGCCAGCAGCACCCGGGACATTAGCGGCTACACCTTC. This sequence encodes CASSTRDISGYTF.

This clone was counted between two and nine times. The chain's CDR3 is CASSSGMNTEAFF. CDR3 DNA: TGCGCCAGCAGCTCCGGTATGAACACTGAAGCTTTCTTT. The chain carries TRBV5-1 and TRBJ1-1, with D uncertain. In germline, CDR1 is SGHRS, CDR2 YFSETQ. Trimming removed 3 bases at V and 0 bases at J, with 6 bases between. CDR3 length: 13 amino acids.

This clone occurred a few times. V is TRBV5-4 and J is TRBJ1-1, with D perhaps TRBD1 (5 bases). Germline V gives CDR1 SGHNT, CDR2 YYREEE (reference sequence). This CDR3 has 14 residues. V shed 4 bases and J shed 1 base, with 11 bases lying between them. DNA for the CDR3: TGTGCCAGCAGCCCCGACAGAGAGAACACTGAAGCTTTCTTT. It yields the protein CASSPDRENTEAFF. Drawing the rest from reference TRBV5-4 and TRBJ1-1, the complete variable domain is ETGVTQSPTHLIKTRGQQVTLRCSSQSGHNTVSWYQQALGQGPQFIFQYYREEENGRGNFPPRFSGLQFPNYSSELNVNALELDDSALYLCASSPDRENTEAFFGQGTRLTVV.

The chain employs TRBV19 and TRBJ2-3, with D perhaps TRBD2 (5 bases). The ends were cut back, 5 bases at V and 1 base at J, with 10 bases in the middle. The CDR3 consists of 14 residues. The V gene's germline CDR1 is LNHDA and CDR2 SQIVND (reference sequence). CDR3 nucleotides: TGTGCCAGTAGTGTCCCGAGGGGCACAGATACGCAGTATTTT. Translation gives CASSVPRGTDTQYF.

By sample fraction, this clone is large (0.1 to 1%). This chain links TRBV7-6 with TRBJ2-2; TRBD2 matches 10 bases. There are 15 residues in the CDR3. V trimming: 4 bases; J trimming: 5 bases; junction bases outside the gene matches: 4. Germline V gene data show CDR1 as SGHVS and CDR2 as FNYEAQ. The CDR3 loop is CASSYGTSATGELFF. The CDR3 region has the DNA TGTGCCAGCAGCTACGGGACTAGCGCTACCGGGGAGCTGTTTTTT.

This clone was counted between two and nine times. The chain joins TRBV7-9 to TRBJ2-7; 7 bases match TRBD1. The germline CDR1 and CDR2 sequences are SEHNR and FQNEAQ (reference sequence). Germline trimming cut 5 bases from V and 3 bases from J; bases unmatched to any gene: 7. The CDR3 extends over 14 amino acids. The CDR3 DNA is TGTGCCAGCAGCATAACAGGGGTGGTCTACGAGCAGTACTTC. It specifies CASSITGVVYEQYF.

In this sample, this clone turned up a few times. The chain links TRBV10-3 to TRBJ1-5; 11 nucleotides align to TRBD1. V was pared by 6 bases and J by 4 bases, with 2 bases of the junction left unmatched. The CDR3 runs to 14 residues. The germline V gene encodes CDR1 ENHRY and CDR2 SYGVKD. The CDR3, as DNA: TGTGCCATCAGAGGGACAGGGGGGAATCAGCCCCAGCATTTT. This translates into CAIRGTGGNQPQHF.

This clone was seen a single time. The chain recombines TRBV15 with TRBJ1-1; 7 nucleotides match TRBD1. The CDR3 consists of 14 residues. Germline CDR1 and CDR2: LNHNV and YYDKDF (reference sequence). The trim removed 8 bases at V and 4 bases at J, leaving 10 bases unmatched. CDR3 residues: CATRQGREVTEAFF. In nucleotides, the CDR3 is TGTGCCACCCGACAGGGCAGGGAGGTCACTGAAGCTTTCTTT.

In its sample, this clone was seen a few times. The chain has TRBV5-1 and TRBJ1-2, with D hard to call. The CDR3 is 14 residues long. The V end was cut by 1 base, the J end by 0 bases, with 7 bases between. Germline assignment: CDR1 SGHRS and CDR2 YFSETQ. The DNA of the CDR3 is TGCGCCAGCAGCTTGTCCCCAGCTAACTATGGCTACACCTTC. It yields the protein CASSLSPANYGYTF.

The chain has TRBV7-8 and TRBJ2-3; maybe TRBD2 (5 bases). Trimming took 5 bases from V and 1 from J, leaving 10 bases between them. This CDR3 is built from 14 residues. CDR1 and CDR2 (germline): SGHVS, FQNEAQ. The CDR3 region is CASSHGKGTDTQYF. Written as DNA, the CDR3 is TGTGCCAGCAGCCACGGGAAAGGCACAGATACGCAGTATTTT.

This clone was seen a handful of times. CDR3 region: CASSQGLGSWNTIYF. In DNA form, the CDR3 reads TGTGCCAGCAGCCAGGGGTTGGGTAGTTGGAACACCATATATTTT. This chain connects TRBV27 to TRBJ1-3; D possibly corresponds to TRBD1 (6 bases). Germline CDR1 is MNHEY and CDR2 is SMNVEV (reference sequence). The CDR3 consists of 15 residues. The germline V and J ends were trimmed by 6 bases and 7 bases, with 19 bases remaining between them.

This clone rates as medium-sized. The chain is built from TRBV10-3 and TRBJ2-1; 10 nucleotides match TRBD2. V shed 0 bases, J shed 0 bases, and the junction held 8 bases outside the gene matches. The CDR3 extends over 19 amino acids. CDR1 and CDR2 from the germline V gene are ENHRY and SYGVKD. CDR3 sequence: CAISESTSGRVSSYNEQFF. In nucleotides, the CDR3 is TGTGCCATCAGTGAGTCGACGAGCGGGAGGGTCAGCTCCTACAATGAGCAGTTCTTC.

This clone appeared a single time. The chain combines TRBV7-9 with TRBJ2-5, with 12 positions matching TRBD1. The germline CDR1 and CDR2 sequences are SEHNR and FQNEAQ (reference sequence). CDR3 length equals 17 residues. J lost 5 bases, V lost 5 bases, and 12 bases had no gene match. CDR3 loop: CASSLPSGQGARETQYF. CDR3 nucleotide sequence: TGTGCCAGCAGCCTCCCTTCGGGACAGGGGGCTCGGGAGACCCAGTACTTC.

V is TRBV5-1 and J is TRBJ2-3, with D maybe TRBD2 (6 bases). The V gene's germline CDR1 is SGHRS and CDR2 YFSETQ. Trimming removed 6 bases from V and 0 bases from J, with 11 bases in between. The CDR3 totals 14 residues. The CDR3 sequence: CASMRGGSTDTQYF. The CDR3 coding sequence is TGCGCCAGCATGCGGGGCGGTAGCACAGATACGCAGTATTTT. Together with reference TRBV5-1 and TRBJ2-3, the CDR3 gives the full variable domain: KAGVTQTPRYLIKTRGQQVTLSCSPISGHRSVSWYQQTPGQGLQFLFEYFSETQRNKGNFPGRFSGRQFSNSRSEMNVSTLELGDSALYLCASMRGGSTDTQYFGPGTRLTVL.

V and J are TRBV7-2 and TRBJ2-7; D is perhaps TRBD2 (6 bases). This CDR3 comprises 15 residues. Germline loops: CDR1 SGHTA, CDR2 FQGNSA. V shed 3 bases and J shed 3 bases, with 15 bases lying between them. For the CDR3, the DNA is TGTGCCAGCAGCTTGGACGGGAGCCTTCTCTACGAGCAGTACTTC. Encoded protein: CASSLDGSLLYEQYF.

The chain recombines TRBV4-2 with TRBJ2-3; 8 positions match TRBD2. Germline-derived CDR1 and CDR2 are LGHNA and YNFKEQ. This CDR3 has 15 residues. The ends lost 0 bases at V and 6 bases at J; junction bases unmatched: 5. DNA of the CDR3: TGTGCCAGCAGCCAAGATATGACTAGCGAGGATACGCAGTATTTT. Amino acid sequence: CASSQDMTSEDTQYF.

This clone turned up a few times. This chain uses TRBV15 with TRBJ2-7, with 10 bases identical to TRBD2. Trimming at V came to 4 bases and at J to 2 bases, leaving 2 bases not matched to a gene. Germline loops: CDR1 LNHNV, CDR2 YYDKDF (reference sequence). CDR3 length: 14 residues. The CDR3 protein is CATSTSGRAYEQYF. The CDR3 DNA is TGTGCCACCAGCACAAGCGGGAGGGCCTACGAGCAGTACTTC.

CDR3 DNA sequence: TGTGCCAGCACCTTCGCGCAAGGGGCTGAAGCTTTCTTT. Translation: CASTFAQGAEAFF. The chain joins TRBV6-1 to TRBJ1-1, with D possibly being TRBD1 (5 bases). This CDR3 has 13 residues. V gave up 7 bases and J gave up 6 bases, with 15 bases separating them. CDR1 is MNHNS, CDR2 SASEGT, per germline.